This TCR beta chain stems from a study of radiotherapy plus CTLA-4 blockade in lung cancer. The protocol was immunoSEQ multiplex PCR, while the TCRdb copy is restricted to in-frame clones and leaves out a portion. The sample contains approximately 80,000 clones, 70% to 85% of which appear only once. The CDR3 loop spans 14 amino acids. With 5 bases removed from V and 2 bases from J, the gap between germline ends came to 7 bases. Germline CDR1 and CDR2: MNHEY and SVGAGI. V gene TRBV6-5 combines with J gene TRBJ1-6, with D hard to call. This specimen consisted of peripheral blood, obtained from a patient treated with radiotherapy plus ipilimumab. This sequence was found in a human donor with non-small cell lung cancer who had stable disease on radiotherapy plus ipilimumab. CDR3: CASSEGAYNSPLHF. The DNA of the CDR3 is TGTGCCAGCAGTGAGGGTGCCTATAATTCACCCCTCCACTTT.